This record concerns one TCR beta chain sequence. The sample belongs to a study of blood T cell repertoires in COVID-19. Study overall: The analysed material was cDNA or gDNA that came from T cells, B-cell-depleted T cells, or PBMCs.

Authors' analysis steps: Nucleated cell counts were estimated from reference gene primer amplification. TCRdb's copy holds only in-frame clones and misses some; the assay was immunoSEQ multiplex PCR. The DNA was the basis for D and trimming; V, J and clone size are from that table. The sample consists of around 380,000 clones, more than 65% of them appearing once. CDR1 and CDR2 (germline): MDHEN, SYDVKM. The CDR3 is made up of 18 amino acids. V lost 6 bases to trimming and J lost 10 bases; unmatched junction nucleotides: 19. This chain connects TRBV28 to TRBJ2-1, with TRBD2 identical over 12 bases. The receptor was derived from a human donor with acute or convalescent COVID-19. The donor label of this sample is uncertain. Sequencing used peripheral blood. CDR3 sequence (DNA): TGTGCCAGCAGCCTGCTAGCGGGAGGGCCGAGCCCCCCGGAAGAGCAGTTCTTC. Protein product: CASSLLAGGPSPPEEQFF.